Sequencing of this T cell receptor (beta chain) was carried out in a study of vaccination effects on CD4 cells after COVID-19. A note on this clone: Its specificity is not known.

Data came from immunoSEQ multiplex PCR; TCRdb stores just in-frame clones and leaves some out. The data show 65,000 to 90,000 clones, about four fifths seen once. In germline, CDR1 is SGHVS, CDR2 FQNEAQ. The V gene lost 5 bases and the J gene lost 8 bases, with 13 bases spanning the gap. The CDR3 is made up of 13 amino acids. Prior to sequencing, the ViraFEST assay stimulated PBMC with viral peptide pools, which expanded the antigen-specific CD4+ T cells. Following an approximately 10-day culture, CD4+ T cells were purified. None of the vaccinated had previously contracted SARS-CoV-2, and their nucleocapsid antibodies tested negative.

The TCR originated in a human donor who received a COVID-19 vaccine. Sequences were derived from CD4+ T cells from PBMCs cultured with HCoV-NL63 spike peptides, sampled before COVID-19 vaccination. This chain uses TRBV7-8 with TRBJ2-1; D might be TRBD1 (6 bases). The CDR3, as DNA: TGTGCCAGCAGCGGCAGGGGACGGTATGAGCAGTTCTTC. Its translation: CASSGRGRYEQFF.